Below are 23 T cell receptor beta chains sequenced from a single sample in a study of blood T cell repertoires in COVID-19. Using immunoSEQ multiplex PCR, the repertoire was profiled, and TCRdb retains in-frame clones only, with some absent. This table holds approximately 270,000 clones, around 92% found once. Material for sequencing was PBMCs or T cells enriched from blood (not recorded which). The receptors were sampled from a woman in her sixties who had recovered from COVID-19.

This clone was recorded a few times. The CDR3 DNA reads as TGTGCCAGCAGCCAAGATGCCTGGAGAGAAGAGACCCAGTACTTC. Its protein is CASSQDAWREETQYF. The J gene is TRBJ2-5, the V gene TRBV14, with unresolved D. The CDR3 sequence is 15 residues long. The germline CDR1 and CDR2 sequences are SGHDN and FVKESK. V gave up 0 bases and J gave up 3 bases, with 11 bases separating them.

This clone was counted between two and nine times. The chain uses TRBV9 and TRBJ2-1; TRBD2 matches 9 bases. V trimming: 3 bases; J trimming: 7 bases; junction bases outside the gene matches: 11. Germline V gene data show CDR1 as SGDLS and CDR2 as YYNGEE. The CDR3 spans 16 residues. This CDR3 reads CASSDRRGGMSNEQFF. CDR3 nucleotides: TGTGCCAGCAGCGACCGGCGGGGGGGCATGAGTAATGAGCAGTTCTTC.

A few counts support this clone. This chain joins TRBV7-8 and TRBJ2-2; D unclear. V lost 1 base to trimming and J lost 2 bases, with 5 bases between them. In germline, CDR1 is SGHVS, CDR2 FQNEAQ. The CDR3 is made up of 14 amino acids. CDR3 coding DNA: TGTGCCAGCAGCTTAGGTCTAAACACCGGGGAGCTGTTTTTT. This codes for CASSLGLNTGELFF.

V and J are TRBV19 and TRBJ2-1; possibly TRBD2 for D (5 bases). Germline lookup yields CDR1 LNHDA and CDR2 SQIVND (reference sequence). This CDR3 is 16 amino acids long. V gave up 1 base and J gave up 0 bases, with 10 bases separating them. CDR3 DNA sequence: TGTGCCAGTAGTATAGTACGGGGAAGCTCCTACAATGAGCAGTTCTTC. Amino acid sequence: CASSIVRGSSYNEQFF.

The chain combines TRBV11-2 with TRBJ2-1; 7 positions match TRBD2. Germline values: CDR1 SGHAT, CDR2 FQNNGV. The ends lost 1 base at V and 3 bases at J; junction bases unmatched: 12. The CDR3 runs to 18 residues. For the CDR3, the DNA is TGTGCCAGCAGCTTAGCGGAGGGTCCTGGGGACTACTACAATGAGCAGTTCTTC. Its protein product is CASSLAEGPGDYYNEQFF.

The chain carries TRBV9 and TRBJ2-5, with 10 bases that match TRBD2. Trimming cost V 4 bases and J 5 bases; bases outside gene matches: 11. Germline CDR1 reads SGDLS; CDR2 reads YYNGEE. This CDR3 region has 16 residues. The CDR3 here is CASSPRQRGGGETQYF. CDR3 coding DNA: TGTGCCAGCAGCCCCCGACAGCGGGGGGGCGGGGAGACCCAGTACTTC.

The chain employs TRBV5-1 and TRBJ2-7; 8 bases line up with TRBD1. V gave up 2 bases and J gave up 7 bases; unmatched junction bases: 8. The CDR3 spans 14 residues. Germline CDR1 reads SGHRS; CDR2 reads YFSETQ. The CDR3 coding sequence is TGCGCCAGCAGCTTAGGGACAGGACTCTCGGAGCAGTACTTC. Its protein is CASSLGTGLSEQYF.

This clone was detected only once. This rearrangement joins TRBV24-1 to TRBJ2-1, with 12 bases that match TRBD2. The CDR3 totals 19 residues. V lost 4 bases and J lost 5; bases outside the gene matches: 14. CDR1 and CDR2 from the germline V gene are KGHDR and SFDVKD. In DNA, the CDR3 is TGTGCCACCAGTGACCGGCTAGCGGGAGGGCCGAATGGCCACAATGAGCAGTTCTTC. Its protein is CATSDRLAGGPNGHNEQFF.

The rearrangement joins TRBV5-5 to TRBJ2-7; D may be TRBD2 (5 bases). V gave up 5 bases and J gave up 2 bases, with 14 bases separating them. The CDR3 sequence is 14 residues long. The germline V gene encodes CDR1 SGHKS and CDR2 YYEKEE (reference sequence). The CDR3 reads CASRPPAATYEQYF. The CDR3 bases are TGTGCCAGCAGGCCGCCAGCGGCGACCTACGAGCAGTACTTC.

This clone was observed once. The rearrangement joins TRBV30 to TRBJ1-5; TRBD1 might be the D (6 bases). The CDR3 consists of 15 residues. Germline CDR1 and CDR2: GTSNPN and SVGIG (reference sequence). Trimming removed 0 bases at V and 9 bases at J, with 18 bases between. The DNA of the CDR3 is TGTGCCTGGAGTGTTATAAGGGACAATCGGAGGCCCCAGCATTTT. This translates into CAWSVIRDNRRPQHF.

The CDR3 here is CASSLRTGGYPYEQYF. The CDR3 DNA reads TGTGCCAGCAGTCTGAGGACAGGGGGATATCCCTACGAGCAGTACTTC. The chain recombines TRBV27 with TRBJ2-7, with TRBD1 identical over 10 bases. Germline V lookup: CDR1 MNHEY, CDR2 SMNVEV (reference sequence). The CDR3 runs to 16 residues. Trimming took 5 bases from V and 2 from J; bases not matched to a gene: 9.

The genes are TRBV5-1 and TRBJ2-5, with 10 bases lining up with TRBD2. Germline values: CDR1 SGHRS, CDR2 YFSETQ. The CDR3 extends over 15 amino acids. The junction had 1 base not matched to a gene; V was cut back by 1 base and J by 1 base. The CDR3 spells CASSLRTSGQETQYF. The CDR3 region has the DNA TGCGCCAGCAGCTTGCGGACTAGCGGCCAAGAGACCCAGTACTTC.

The chain has TRBV19 and TRBJ1-1, with D possibly being TRBD1 (5 bases). V dropped 7 bases and J dropped 11 bases, with 23 bases sitting between them. CDR3 length: 14 amino acids. Germline V CDR1 and CDR2: LNHDA, SQIVND (reference sequence). CDR3 DNA: TGTGCCAGTACCCCCGGGGAGGGACGGTTGAGGGCTTTCTTT. Translation gives CASTPGEGRLRAFF.

The chain carries TRBV5-1 and TRBJ2-1; 12 positions match TRBD2. The germline V gene has CDR1 SGHRS and CDR2 YFSETQ. This CDR3 spans 15 amino acids. With V trimmed by 2 bases and J by 10 bases, 7 bases remained unmatched. The CDR3 spells CASSFSLAGGKEQFF. CDR3 sequence (DNA): TGCGCCAGCAGCTTCAGTCTAGCGGGAGGGAAGGAGCAGTTCTTC.

The rearrangement joins TRBV5-4 to TRBJ2-7, with D uncertain. V shed 1 base and J shed 0 bases, with 11 bases lying between them. CDR3 length equals 15 residues. From germline, CDR1 is SGHNT and CDR2 YYREEE (reference sequence). CDR3 in amino acids: CASSLFSQISYEQYF. The CDR3 bases are TGTGCCAGCAGCTTGTTCTCACAGATCTCCTACGAGCAGTACTTC.

In DNA form, the CDR3 reads TGCGCCAGCGGCCTCAGAACGACCGGGGAGCTGTTTTTT. Its translation is CASGLRTTGELFF. The chain links TRBV10-2 to TRBJ2-2; D remains ambiguous. CDR3 length: 13 residues. Germline assignment: CDR1 WSHSY and CDR2 SAAADI. V dropped 8 bases and J dropped 5 bases, with 12 bases sitting between them.

The chain couples TRBV28 to TRBJ2-5; 8 bases agree with TRBD1. This CDR3 comprises 13 residues. Germline V gene lookup returns CDR1 MDHEN and CDR2 SYDVKM. The J segment lost 4 bases and the V segment lost 6 bases, leaving 4 bases of the junction unmatched. The CDR3 sequence: CASSPGTGETQYF. DNA for the CDR3: TGTGCCAGCAGCCCCGGGACAGGAGAGACCCAGTACTTC.

The chain is built from TRBV7-9 and TRBJ1-1; weak D call: TRBD1 (6 bases). Trimming took off 5 bases at V and 1 base at J, with 8 bases between the two ends. The CDR3 length is 13 residues. CDR1 and CDR2 from the germline V gene are SEHNR and FQNEAQ (reference sequence). For the CDR3, the DNA is TGTGCCAGCAGCGCGACAGGGAACACTGAAGCTTTCTTT. Residues: CASSATGNTEAFF.

The chain couples TRBV18 to TRBJ2-7, with D possibly TRBD1 on 5 matching bases. Germline V gene data show CDR1 as KGHSH and CDR2 as LQKENI. Trimming cost V 4 bases and J 4 bases, with 11 bases left between them. The CDR3 spans 13 residues. CDR3: CASSQGITYEQYF. The CDR3 region has the DNA TGTGCCAGCTCACAGGGGATAACGTACGAGCAGTACTTC. Based on the CDR3 plus reference TRBV18 and TRBJ2-7, the full variable domain is NAGVMQNPRHLVRRRGQEARLRCSPMKGHSHVYWYRQLPEEGLKFMVYLQKENIIDESGMPKERFSAEFPKEGPSILRIQQVVRGDSAAYFCASSQGITYEQYFGPGTRLTVT.

This clone was picked up one time. The chain recombines TRBV29-1 with TRBJ1-1; TRBD1 agrees at 7 bases. Germline CDR1 is SQVTM and CDR2 is ANQGSEA. CDR3 length: 13 amino acids. The J segment lost 1 base and the V segment lost 7 bases, leaving 6 bases of the junction unmatched. The CDR3 DNA sequence: TGCAGCGCCTTGGGACAGACGAACACTGAAGCTTTCTTT. This sequence encodes CSALGQTNTEAFF. The complete variable domain, with remaining parts taken from reference TRBV29-1 and TRBJ1-1, reads SAVISQKPSRDICQRGTSLTIQCQVDSQVTMMFWYRQQPGQSLTLIATANQGSEATYESGFVIDKFPISRPNLTFSTLTVSNMSPEDSSIYLCSALGQTNTEAFFGQGTRLTVV.

The CDR3 sequence: CASPNGNPQAFF. The CDR3 DNA reads TGTGCCAGCCCCAACGGGAATCCACAAGCTTTCTTT. This chain joins TRBV21-1 and TRBJ1-1. TRBV21-1 corresponds to a pseudogene. The CDR3 totals 12 residues.

The rearrangement links TRBV5-1 to TRBJ2-7, with 7 positions matching TRBD1. The length of the CDR3 is 15 residues. The germline V gene has CDR1 SGHRS and CDR2 YFSETQ. V lost 0 bases to trimming and J lost 2 bases; unmatched junction nucleotides: 5. The CDR3 is CASSLGTQGAYEQYF. The CDR3 DNA sequence: TGCGCCAGCAGCTTGGGAACCCAGGGGGCCTACGAGCAGTACTTC.

The chain has TRBV4-1 and TRBJ1-5, with D perhaps matching TRBD1 (5 bases). The germline CDR1 and CDR2 sequences are MGHRA and YSYEKL. The ends were cut back, 4 bases at V and 2 bases at J, with 15 bases in the middle. This CDR3 is 16 amino acids long. The CDR3 here is CASSLELGGGNQPQHF. CDR3 DNA sequence: TGCGCCAGCAGCCTCGAGCTAGGAGGGGGCAATCAGCCCCAGCATTTT.